This passage covers 30 T cell receptor beta chains from one sample sequenced in a study of T cell clones after liver transplantation. The protocol was immunoSEQ multiplex PCR, while the TCRdb copy is restricted to in-frame clones and leaves out a portion. The repertoire has approximately 7,300 clones, about 80% of them found once; the top ten carry approximately 40%. The specimen was CD8+ T cells from blood, collected before liver transplant. These receptors all stem from a human donor who received a liver transplant.

The rearrangement uses TRBV6-5 and TRBJ1-5; D is uncertain. The CDR3 runs to 15 residues. The germline CDR1 and CDR2 sequences are MNHEY and SVGAGI. V lost 8 bases, J lost 2 bases, and 16 bases lay in between. The CDR3 DNA sequence: TGTGCCAGCTCCGAAGCCAAACTCGGCAATCAGCCCCAGCATTTT. Translated: CASSEAKLGNQPQHF.

Within the sample, this clone is medium-sized (0.01 to 0.1%). The chain couples TRBV27 to TRBJ2-7; the match to TRBD1 covers 7 bases. Germline values: CDR1 MNHEY, CDR2 SMNVEV (reference sequence). This CDR3 has 13 residues. Trimming at V came to 8 bases and at J to 1 base, leaving 5 bases not matched to a gene. CDR3 amino acids: CASGPTGSYEQYF. CDR3 bases: TGTGCCAGCGGACCGACAGGGTCCTACGAGCAGTACTTC.

This clone came up a few times. The chain has TRBV27 and TRBJ2-2; 9 bases agree with TRBD2. The V gene's germline CDR1 is MNHEY and CDR2 SMNVEV (reference sequence). V lost 5 bases, J lost 5 bases, and 9 bases stayed unmatched. The CDR3 is 16 residues long. The CDR3 DNA follows: TGTGCCAGCAGTCTGGGGGCGGGGGGGCTGACCGGGGAGCTGTTTTTT. Its translation is CASSLGAGGLTGELFF.

V is TRBV7-9 and J is TRBJ2-7; tentative D call: TRBD1 (6 bases). Germline V gene data show CDR1 as SEHNR and CDR2 as FQNEAQ (reference sequence). This CDR3 comprises 14 residues. V was pared by 5 bases and J by 7 bases, with 18 bases between. The DNA of the CDR3 is TGTGCCAGCAGCACCTTACAGGGAGTCGTGGAGCAGTACTTC. Its protein product is CASSTLQGVVEQYF.

CDR3 in amino acids: CASSYTGDYEQYF. The CDR3 DNA reads as TGCGCCAGCAGTTACACAGGGGACTACGAGCAGTACTTC. This sequence joins TRBV5-1 and TRBJ2-7; 7 bases align to TRBD1. This CDR3 is built from 13 residues. The germline V gene has CDR1 SGHRS and CDR2 YFSETQ. The V segment lost 5 bases and the J segment 3 bases; nucleotides outside the gene matches: 5. Variable domain in full (rest from reference TRBV5-1 and TRBJ2-7): KAGVTQTPRYLIKTRGQQVTLSCSPISGHRSVSWYQQTPGQGLQFLFEYFSETQRNKGNFPGRFSGRQFSNSRSEMNVSTLELGDSALYLCASSYTGDYEQYFGPGTRLTVT.

The rearrangement uses TRBV7-2 and TRBJ2-7; 8 bases are shared with TRBD2. The CDR3 length is 15 residues. Per germline, CDR1 SGHTA and CDR2 FQGNSA. J lost 2 bases, V lost 1 base, and 4 bases had no gene match. This CDR3 is CASSLVGGATYEQYF. The CDR3 bases are TGTGCCAGCAGCTTAGTCGGGGGGGCAACCTACGAGCAGTACTTC.

The rearrangement uses TRBV19 and TRBJ2-2; D not resolved. The germline CDR1 and CDR2 sequences are LNHDA and SQIVND (reference sequence). The V end was cut by 3 bases, the J end by 5 bases, with 7 bases between. This CDR3 has 13 residues. The CDR3: CASSIAGTGELFF. DNA for the CDR3: TGTGCCAGTAGTATCGCCGGGACCGGGGAGCTGTTTTTT.

The V call is TRBV15, the J call TRBJ1-6, with 8 bases aligning to TRBD1. After removal of 5 bases from V and 7 bases from J, the junction contained 1 base not matched to a gene. The CDR3 runs 13 residues. CDR1 and CDR2 from the germline V gene are LNHNV and YYDKDF (reference sequence). The CDR3 DNA sequence: TGTGCCACCAGCCGGGACAGGAATTCACCCCTCCACTTT. This translates into CATSRDRNSPLHF.

This chain uses TRBV4-1 with TRBJ2-4; D gene unclear. The CDR3 has 13 amino acids. Germline CDR1 reads MGHRA; CDR2 reads YSYEKL. V was clipped by 0 bases and J by 5 bases, with 5 bases between them. CDR3 sequence: CASSQDPENIQYF. CDR3 nucleotide sequence: TGCGCCAGCAGCCAAGATCCGGAAAACATTCAGTACTTC.

This clone has a handful of counts. This chain uses TRBV7-7 with TRBJ2-5, with TRBD2 matching 11 bases. Germline V gene sequence: CDR1 SSHAT, CDR2 FNYEAQ (reference sequence). The CDR3 totals 16 residues. V shed 5 bases, J shed 1 base, and the junction held 6 bases outside the gene matches. CDR3 in DNA: TGTGCCAGCAGCCCCACTAGCGGGGGATCCCAAGAGACCCAGTACTTC. It yields the protein CASSPTSGGSQETQYF. Based on the CDR3 plus reference TRBV7-7 and TRBJ2-5, the full variable domain is GAGVSQSPRYKVTKRGQDVTLRCDPISSHATLYWYQQALGQGPEFLTYFNYEAQPDKSGLPSDRFSAERPEGSISTLTIQRTEQRDSAMYRCASSPTSGGSQETQYFGPGTRLLVL.

This chain uses TRBV11-2 with TRBJ2-7; 8 nucleotides agree with TRBD1. Looked up from germline, CDR1 is SGHAT and CDR2 is FQNNGV. The V and J ends lost 3 bases and 2 bases, in that order; junction bases with no gene match: 3. The CDR3 sequence is 14 residues long. In DNA, the CDR3 is TGTGCCAGCAGCTTTCAACAGGGGGCCTACGAGCAGTACTTC. Protein product: CASSFQQGAYEQYF.

The rearrangement uses TRBV27 and TRBJ2-1; D not certain. Trimming shortened V by 3 bases and J by 0 bases, and 6 bases separated the two germline ends. In germline, CDR1 is MNHEY, CDR2 SMNVEV (reference sequence). The CDR3 consists of 14 residues. The CDR3: CASSLESSYNEQFF. The CDR3, as DNA: TGTGCCAGCAGTTTGGAGAGCTCCTACAATGAGCAGTTCTTC.

As DNA, the CDR3 is TGTGCCAGCAGCCCCTCGGGTGGACACCTTTTTGATACGCAGTATTTT. Its protein product is CASSPSGGHLFDTQYF. This rearrangement joins TRBV9 to TRBJ2-3; weak D call: TRBD1 (5 bases). The CDR3 runs to 16 residues. Trimming pared 4 bases from V and 6 bases from J, leaving 21 bases between. The V gene's germline CDR1 is SGDLS and CDR2 YYNGEE.

This clone has a handful of counts. The chain combines TRBV7-9 with TRBJ2-1; D is perhaps TRBD2 (5 bases). Trimming shortened V by 1 base and J by 6 bases, and 13 bases separated the two germline ends. Germline CDR1 and CDR2: SEHNR and FQNEAQ (reference sequence). The CDR3 is made up of 15 amino acids. CDR3 region: CASSLGELLGNEQFF. The CDR3 DNA reads as TGTGCCAGCAGCTTAGGGGAACTACTAGGCAATGAGCAGTTCTTC.

The rearrangement joins TRBV28 to TRBJ2-7; 11 bases line up with TRBD2. The CDR3 is 15 residues long. Per the germline V gene, CDR1 is MDHEN and CDR2 is SYDVKM. V lost 6 bases, J lost 0 bases, and 4 bases stayed unmatched. The CDR3, as DNA: TGTGCCAGCAGGCCCCTAGCGGGGGGCTCCTACGAGCAGTACTTC. Protein sequence: CASRPLAGGSYEQYF.

The CDR3 loop reads CASSDGTGDNSPLHF. CDR3 DNA: TGTGCCAGCAGTGACGGGACAGGCGATAATTCACCCCTCCACTTT. This rearrangement joins TRBV2 to TRBJ1-6; 8 bases line up with TRBD1. The germline V gene has CDR1 SNHLY and CDR2 FYNNEI. This CDR3 comprises 15 residues. Unmatched junction bases numbered 3, after V lost 3 bases and J lost 5 bases.

The genes are TRBV29-1 and TRBJ2-7; D is uncertain. The CDR3 contains 13 residues. The ends were cut back, 6 bases at V and 3 bases at J, with 15 bases in the middle. Germline-derived CDR1 and CDR2 are SQVTM and ANQGSEA. CDR3 sequence reads: CSVRDDKYYEQYF. DNA of the CDR3: TGCAGCGTCCGCGACGACAAGTACTACGAGCAGTACTTC.

The gene calls are TRBV29-1 and TRBJ1-2; 8 bases are a match to TRBD1. V shed 5 bases, J shed 0 bases, and the junction held 5 bases outside the gene matches. The CDR3 sequence is 14 residues long. Germline CDR1 is SQVTM and CDR2 is ANQGSEA. The CDR3 here is CSVKDRDANYGYTF. For the CDR3, the DNA is TGCAGCGTTAAGGACAGGGACGCTAACTATGGCTACACCTTC.

The sample holds a few counts of this clone. The rearrangement joins TRBV19 to TRBJ1-5; no reliable D call. The CDR3 sequence is 13 residues long. The ends were cut back, 11 bases at V and 6 bases at J, with 17 bases in the middle. Looked up from germline, CDR1 is LNHDA and CDR2 is SQIVND (reference sequence). The CDR3 spells CASSGGWAQPQHF. As DNA, the CDR3 is TGTGCCTCCTCGGGAGGGTGGGCTCAGCCCCAGCATTTT.

The CDR3 region has the DNA TGTGCCAGCAGCTTTACTCGCGGGGAATGGCAAGAGACCCAGTACTTC. As protein: CASSFTRGEWQETQYF. V gene TRBV11-2 combines with J gene TRBJ2-5; D might be TRBD2 (6 bases). With 3 bases removed from V and 2 bases from J, the gap between germline ends came to 16 bases. This CDR3 spans 16 amino acids. Germline V lookup: CDR1 SGHAT, CDR2 FQNNGV.

The chain employs TRBV4-2 and TRBJ1-2, with D maybe TRBD1 (6 bases). Trimming took 1 base from V and 4 from J, leaving 13 bases between them. Germline V gives CDR1 LGHNA, CDR2 YNFKEQ. This CDR3 comprises 15 residues. CDR3 bases: TGTGCCAGCAGCCAAGGCTCAGGGGATGCCTATGGCTACACCTTC. Its translation: CASSQGSGDAYGYTF.

In this sample, this clone turned up once. This rearrangement joins TRBV29-1 to TRBJ2-7; TRBD2 is a possible D gene (5 bases). V was shortened by 5 bases and J by 0 bases, with 17 bases between the two germline ends. Per the germline V gene, CDR1 is SQVTM and CDR2 is ANQGSEA. The length of the CDR3 is 15 residues. CDR3 DNA sequence: TGCAGCGTTCTGCTTACCGGCACTAGCTCCTACGAGCAGTACTTC. It is translated as CSVLLTGTSSYEQYF.

This rearrangement joins TRBV28 to TRBJ2-7; 7 bases agree with TRBD1. The CDR3 consists of 15 residues. The V and J ends lost 6 bases and 5 bases, in that order; junction bases with no gene match: 13. CDR1 and CDR2 from the germline V gene are MDHEN and SYDVKM. The CDR3 region has the DNA TGTGCCAGCAGCCTCGAACAGGGGAGTTTGGACGAGCAGTACTTC. Amino acid sequence: CASSLEQGSLDEQYF.

This CDR3 is CAISEEDRGRRGYTF. The CDR3 DNA sequence: TGTGCCATCAGTGAGGAGGACAGGGGGCGCCGGGGCTACACCTTC. This chain links TRBV10-3 with TRBJ1-2; the match to TRBD1 covers 11 bases. Trimming at V came to 2 bases and at J to 8 bases, leaving 7 bases not matched to a gene. The CDR3 sequence is 15 residues long. Looked up from germline, CDR1 is ENHRY and CDR2 is SYGVKD.

The chain carries TRBV7-2 and TRBJ2-5, with D perhaps TRBD1 (6 bases). This CDR3 contains 15 residues. V was pared by 4 bases and J by 7 bases, with 19 bases between. In germline, CDR1 is SGHTA, CDR2 FQGNSA. For the CDR3, the DNA is TGTGCCAGCAGCTCCCCCGGACAGCCCTTCGGGACCCAGTACTTC. As protein: CASSSPGQPFGTQYF.

The chain carries TRBV7-8 and TRBJ1-5, with a weak D call TRBD1 (5 bases). In germline, CDR1 is SGHVS, CDR2 FQNEAQ. This CDR3 has 16 amino acids. Trimming cost V 2 bases and J 1 base, with 12 bases left between them. This CDR3 is CASSLWAGQSNQPQHF. DNA for the CDR3: TGTGCCAGCAGCTTATGGGCAGGGCAGAGCAATCAGCCCCAGCATTTT.

This rearrangement joins TRBV19 to TRBJ2-3; 8 nucleotides line up with TRBD1. After removal of 4 bases from V and 2 bases from J, the junction contained 11 bases not matched to a gene. CDR1 and CDR2 (germline): LNHDA, SQIVND (reference sequence). The CDR3 runs 17 residues. CDR3 coding DNA: TGTGCCAGTAGTAGTATTTGGGACAGGACCATCACAGATACGCAGTATTTT. Amino acid sequence: CASSSIWDRTITDTQYF.

The rearrangement uses TRBV7-3 and TRBJ2-1, with D possibly TRBD2 on 5 matching bases. Trimming took off 5 bases at V and 2 bases at J, with 10 bases between the two ends. Germline V gene data show CDR1 as SGHTA and CDR2 as FQGTGA. The CDR3 is 14 residues long. CDR3 protein: CASSPRGTYNEQFF. In DNA, the CDR3 is TGTGCCAGCAGCCCCCGGGGTACCTACAATGAGCAGTTCTTC.

This chain connects TRBV7-6 to TRBJ2-7; TRBD1 is a possible D gene (6 bases). CDR3 length: 13 amino acids. Germline lookup yields CDR1 SGHVS and CDR2 FNYEAQ. The V end lost 5 bases, the J end lost 3 bases, and 11 bases lay between the germline ends. CDR3 DNA sequence: TGTGCCAGCAGCCCGACAGGTCTCTACGAGCAGTACTTC. It yields the protein CASSPTGLYEQYF.

This chain uses TRBV4-2 with TRBJ2-7, with 10 bases matching TRBD2. The V segment lost 0 bases and the J segment 4 bases; nucleotides outside the gene matches: 3. There are 15 residues in the CDR3. Per the germline V gene, CDR1 is LGHNA and CDR2 is YNFKEQ. Here the CDR3 reads CASSQESSGGYEQYF. DNA of the CDR3: TGTGCCAGCAGCCAAGAGTCTAGCGGGGGTTACGAGCAGTACTTC.